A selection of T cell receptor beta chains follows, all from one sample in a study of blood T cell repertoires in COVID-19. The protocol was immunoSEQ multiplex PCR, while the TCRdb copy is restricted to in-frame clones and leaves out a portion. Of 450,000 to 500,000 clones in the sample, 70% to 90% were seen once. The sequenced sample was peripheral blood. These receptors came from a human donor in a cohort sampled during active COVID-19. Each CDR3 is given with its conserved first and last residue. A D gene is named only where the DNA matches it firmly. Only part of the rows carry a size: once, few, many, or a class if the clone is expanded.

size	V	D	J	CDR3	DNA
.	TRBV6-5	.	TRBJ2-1	CASSYSTAGANEQFF	TGTGCCAGCAGTTACTCGACGGCAGGGGCCAATGAGCAGTTCTTC
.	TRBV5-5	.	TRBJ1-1	CASSRTDLSLNTEAFF	TGTGCCAGCAGCCGGACAGACCTAAGCCTGAACACTGAAGCTTTCTTT
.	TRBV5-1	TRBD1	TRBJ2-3	CASSWAGQGTTDTQYF	TGCGCCAGCAGCTGGGCCGGACAGGGGACTACAGATACGCAGTATTTT
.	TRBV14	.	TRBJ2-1	CASSLWGRAPEQFF	TGTGCCAGCAGCCTTTGGGGCCGAGCCCCTGAGCAGTTCTTC
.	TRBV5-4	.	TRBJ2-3	CASSLEPTRTDTQYF	TGTGCCAGCAGCTTGGAGCCAACCCGCACAGATACGCAGTATTTT
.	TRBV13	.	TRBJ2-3	CASSLEQGNPDTQYF	TGTGCCAGCAGCTTAGAACAGGGTAATCCAGATACGCAGTATTTT
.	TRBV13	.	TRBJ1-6	CASSRWGAAFNSPLHF	TGTGCCAGCAGCCGGTGGGGCGCGGCGTTTAATTCACCCCTCCACTTT
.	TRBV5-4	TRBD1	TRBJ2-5	CASSLAGTVGETQYF	TGTGCCAGCAGCTTGGCTGGGACAGTAGGGGAGACCCAGTACTTC
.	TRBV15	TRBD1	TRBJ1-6	CATSRERRGLGSPLHF	TGTGCCACCAGCAGAGAGCGCAGGGGGCTGGGTTCACCCCTCCACTTT
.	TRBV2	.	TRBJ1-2	CASKLTETGSSNYGYTF	TGTGCCAGCAAACTGACGGAGACAGGATCATCTAACTATGGCTACACCTTC
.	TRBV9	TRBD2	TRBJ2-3	CASSAPAGGWADTQYF	TGTGCCAGCAGCGCCCCAGCGGGAGGGTGGGCAGATACGCAGTATTTT
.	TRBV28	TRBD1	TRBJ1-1	CASSSQGETEAFF	TGTGCCAGCAGTTCACAGGGGGAGACTGAAGCTTTCTTT
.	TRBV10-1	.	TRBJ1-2	CASIRASSRDGYTF	TGCGCCAGCATCAGGGCGTCTTCGCGAGATGGCTACACCTTC
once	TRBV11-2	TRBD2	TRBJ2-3	CASSLVSGRVADTQYF	TGTGCCAGCAGCTTGGTGAGCGGGAGAGTGGCAGATACGCAGTATTTT
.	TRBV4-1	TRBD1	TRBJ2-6	CASSQGPGTGPSGANVLTF	TGCGCCAGCAGCCAAGGCCCTGGGACAGGGCCCTCTGGGGCCAACGTCCTGACTTTC
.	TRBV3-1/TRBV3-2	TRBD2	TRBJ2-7	CASSLFPSGMNYEQYF	TGTGCCAGCAGCCTATTCCCTAGCGGGATGAACTACGAGCAGTACTTC
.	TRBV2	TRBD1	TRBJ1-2	CASRGPGQGEGYTF	TGTGCCAGCAGAGGACCGGGACAGGGAGAGGGCTACACCTTC
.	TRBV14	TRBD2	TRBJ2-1	CASSQIPASGSYNEQFF	TGTGCCAGCAGCCAGATCCCTGCTAGCGGCTCCTACAATGAGCAGTTCTTC
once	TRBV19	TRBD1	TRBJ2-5	CASSIGGQDYQETQYF	TGTGCCAGTAGTATAGGGGGACAGGATTATCAAGAGACCCAGTACTTC
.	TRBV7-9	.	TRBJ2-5	CASSLTRETQYF	TGTGCCAGCAGCCTAACTAGGGAGACCCAGTACTTC